The 2 T cell receptor beta chains below were found in one sample sequenced in a study of Graves' ophthalmopathy and Graves' hyperthyroidism. RNA transcripts were the source from which TCR beta CDR3 regions were amplified. Second-round multiplex PCR came after a first-round RT-PCR that employed HTBI primers. TCRdb analysed the multiplex PCR reads with MiXCR anew, one entry per CDR3 protein. The sample includes more than 1,000,000 distinct CDR3 sequences, about 36% of them seen just once. Sequenced material: peripheral blood or thyroid tissue (not recorded which). The receptors here all came from an adult man with Graves' hyperthyroidism.

The table lists this clonotype with many counts. This sequence joins TRBV7-9 and TRBJ2-6; no definite D call. The ends were cut back, 5 bases at V and 0 bases at J, with 8 bases in the middle. This CDR3 is 15 amino acids long. CDR1 and CDR2 from the germline V gene are SEHNR and FQNEAQ (reference sequence). The CDR3 bases are TGTGCCAGCAGCCCCCGGTTCTCTGGGGCCAACGTCCTGACTTTC. This encodes CASSPRFSGANVLTF.

This clonotype was counted once. This rearrangement joins TRBV20-1 to TRBJ2-2; D may be TRBD1 (6 bases). The CDR3 contains 13 residues. Trimming shortened V by 1 base and J by 6 bases, and 9 bases separated the two germline ends. Germline lookup yields CDR1 DFQATT and CDR2 SNEGSKA (reference sequence). Written as DNA, the CDR3 is TGCAGTGCTAGAGTAGCAGGGGCCGGGGAGCTGTTTTTT. It yields the protein CSARVAGAGELFF.